What follows describes a single T cell receptor (beta chain). Its antigen is still unknown. These data are taken from a study of shared clonotypes between healthy human individuals. Germline V CDR1 and CDR2: SGHNT, YYREEE (reference sequence). Trimming cost V 0 bases and J 0 bases, with 16 bases left between them. CDR3 length equals 17 residues. Regarding the study as a whole: In a handful of donors, around 4.5% of naive CD4 clonotypes appeared in common.

Assay execution took place at the deep level. DNA at approximately 200 ng, about 30,000 T cell genomes, went into sorted-subset replicate PCRs. Only in-frame clones appear in the TCRdb table, and some are missing; sequencing was by immunoSEQ multiplex PCR. The data show about 2.4 million clones, roughly 93% seen once. Caucasian adults residing in Nashville, Tennessee made up all the donors. V is TRBV5-4 and J is TRBJ2-7, with D possibly being TRBD1 or TRBD2 (7 bases each). The sequence was obtained from a man between 18 and 29 years old in good health. Some clones in this sample may be carry-over from other donors' samples. Sample: naive CD4+ T cells from PBMCs. Sample subset: CD45RA+ positively selected. The CDR3 region has the DNA TGTGCCAGCAGCTTGGGACAGGGAGGGCCTAGCTCCTACGAGCAGTACTTC. Encoded protein: CASSLGQGGPSSYEQYF.